What follows are 29 T cell receptor beta chains derived from one specimen sequenced in a study of CXCR3-negative and CXCR3-positive naive CD8 T cells. Libraries of TRB cDNA were made by 5' RACE and carried UMIs. After re-calling the 5' RACE reads, TCRdb lists one entry per CDR3 protein, DNA absent. The sample table sets out around 61,000 distinct CDR3 sequences. The study, taken as a whole, reports: TRB CDR3 hydrophobicity was greater in CXCR3-positive naive cells than in CXCR3-negative naive cells.

These receptors lack a known antigen. The sequenced material came from naive CXCR3+ CD8+ T cells from blood. Subset in this sample: CD45RO-CCR7+CD27+CD95- naive CD8+ T cells expressing CXCR3 (TNR3+). The source of these receptors is a human donor in good health. Some clones in this sample may be carry-over from other donors' samples.

The chain joins TRBV4-3 to TRBJ2-1; TCRdb designates TRBD1, a call that cannot be tested without DNA. Germline-derived CDR1 and CDR2 are LGHNA and YSLEER. The length of the CDR3 is 16 residues. The CDR3 spells CASSPTGGPSYNEQFF.

The chain couples TRBV20-1 to TRBJ2-7; absent DNA, TCRdb's TRBD2 call cannot be checked. The CDR3 loop spans 15 amino acids. CDR1 is DFQATT and CDR2 is SNEGSKA in the germline V gene (reference sequence). The CDR3 here is CSARSPGTTLYEQYF.

The chain has TRBV4-2 and TRBJ2-7; TCRdb indicates TRBD2, and absent DNA this call remains unverified. The CDR3 runs 17 residues. Germline lookup yields CDR1 LGHNA and CDR2 YNFKEQ. The CDR3 sequence is CASSQVPGRASTYEQYF.

The chain is built from TRBV27 and TRBJ2-2; TCRdb's D call of TRBD2 is untestable without DNA. This CDR3 contains 16 residues. Germline assignment: CDR1 MNHEY and CDR2 SMNVEV (reference sequence). CDR3 region: CASSFGTSGFAGELFF.

The chain uses TRBV27 and TRBJ2-7. The CDR3 has 12 residues. In germline, CDR1 is MNHEY, CDR2 SMNVEV (reference sequence). The CDR3 reads CASGTGLYEQYF.

V and J are TRBV6-2 or TRBV6-3 and TRBJ1-5. The CDR3 is 14 amino acids. In germline, CDR1 is MNHEY, CDR2 SVGEGT. The CDR3 protein is CASSQDIENQPQHF.

V gene TRBV28 combines with J gene TRBJ2-5. The CDR3 loop spans 15 amino acids. Looked up from germline, CDR1 is MDHEN and CDR2 is SYDVKM. The CDR3 is CASIEKPGRRESQYF.

This sequence joins TRBV14 and TRBJ2-5; TCRdb calls TRBD2, which cannot be checked without DNA. CDR3 length: 17 amino acids. Germline assignment: CDR1 SGHDN and CDR2 FVKESK. CDR3: CASSQDRGGAPDETQYF. The full variable domain, completed using reference TRBV14 and TRBJ2-5, is EAGVTQFPSHSVIEKGQTVTLRCDPISGHDNLYWYRRVMGKEIKFLLHFVKESKQDESGMPNNRFLAERTGGTYSTLKVQPAELEDSGVYFCASSQDRGGAPDETQYFGPGTRLLVL.

V and J are TRBV7-9 and TRBJ1-2; TCRdb's D gene call, TRBD1, goes unchecked for lack of DNA. CDR1 SEHNR and CDR2 FQNEAQ come from the germline V gene (reference sequence). There are 15 residues in the CDR3. The CDR3 region is CASSRPGTGEVGYTF. Supplemented by reference TRBV7-9 and TRBJ1-2, the full variable domain reads DTGVSQNPRHKITKRGQNVTFRCDPISEHNRLYWYRQTLGQGPEFLTYFQNEAQLEKSRLLSDRFSAERPKGSFSTLEIQRTEQGDSAMYLCASSRPGTGEVGYTFGSGTRLTVV.

CDR3 loop: CSVEEPSASYEQYF. The J gene is TRBJ2-7, the V gene TRBV29-1; the D gene TCRdb calls, TRBD2, cannot be checked with no DNA. Germline V lookup: CDR1 SQVTM, CDR2 ANQGSEA. The CDR3 spans 14 residues.

The rearrangement links TRBV4-3 to TRBJ1-5; checking the TCRdb D call of TRBD1 is not possible without DNA. Germline loops: CDR1 LGHNA, CDR2 YSLEER. The CDR3 covers 15 residues. The CDR3 spells CASSQDRTGPQPQHF.

This rearrangement joins TRBV19 to TRBJ2-7. In germline, CDR1 is LNHDA, CDR2 SQIVND (reference sequence). This CDR3 contains 12 residues. The CDR3 sequence is CASSMRWSEQYF. Using reference TRBV19 and TRBJ2-7 for the parts outside the CDR3, the full variable domain is DGGITQSPKYLFRKEGQNVTLSCEQNLNHDAMYWYRQDPGQGLRLIYYSQIVNDFQKGDIAEGYSVSREKKESFPLTVTSAQKNPTAFYLCASSMRWSEQYFGPGTRLTVT.

This sequence joins TRBV27 and TRBJ2-5. CDR3 length equals 13 residues. The germline V gene has CDR1 MNHEY and CDR2 SMNVEV (reference sequence). The chain's CDR3 is CASSFNSQETQYF.

This chain joins TRBV7-8 and TRBJ2-2. From germline, CDR1 is SGHVS and CDR2 FQNEAQ. CDR3 length equals 14 residues. The CDR3 sequence: CASSLFVEIGELFF.

The V call is TRBV20-1, the J call TRBJ1-6; the TCRdb D gene call, TRBD1, has no DNA to confirm it. The germline gives CDR1 DFQATT, CDR2 SNEGSKA (reference sequence). The CDR3 is made up of 14 amino acids. CDR3 sequence: CSAMGQDTYSPLHF.

The genes are TRBV7-9 and TRBJ1-1. CDR1 is SEHNR, CDR2 FQNEAQ, per germline (reference sequence). The CDR3 has 13 amino acids. CDR3 loop: CASSLTEYTEAFF.

The chain joins TRBV29-1 to TRBJ2-7; TCRdb picks TRBD1, but there is no DNA to check that call. CDR3 length: 13 amino acids. Germline CDR1 and CDR2: SQVTM and ANQGSEA. CDR3 region: CSVEIPGDYEQYF.

The V and J genes are TRBV7-6 and TRBJ1-6; TCRdb's D call of TRBD1 is untestable without DNA. The CDR3 covers 12 residues. Germline V gene data show CDR1 as SGHVS and CDR2 as FNYEAQ. The CDR3 sequence: CASNDQGSPLHF.

The chain recombines TRBV20-1 with TRBJ2-5. The CDR3 is 15 amino acids. Germline V gene data show CDR1 as DFQATT and CDR2 as SNEGSKA (reference sequence). The CDR3 here is CSASKIEGYSETQYF.

CDR3 sequence: CASSSRASQETQYF. This chain links TRBV7-8 with TRBJ2-5. The CDR3 consists of 14 residues. Germline values: CDR1 SGHVS, CDR2 FQNEAQ.

This chain's CDR3 is CSVAGQDPLNEQFF. The rearrangement joins TRBV29-1 to TRBJ2-1; the TRBD1 assignment by TCRdb is unverifiable without DNA. Germline V gives CDR1 SQVTM, CDR2 ANQGSEA. The length of the CDR3 is 14 residues.

This rearrangement joins TRBV29-1 to TRBJ2-1; TCRdb's D call, TRBD1, is unchecked because there is no DNA. The germline gives CDR1 SQVTM, CDR2 ANQGSEA. The CDR3 is made up of 13 amino acids. CDR3 in amino acids: CSVGGGDYNEQFF.

This chain connects TRBV29-1 to TRBJ1-2; TCRdb reports TRBD1, a call that lacks DNA to check it against. The CDR3 runs to 16 residues. Germline V gene lookup returns CDR1 SQVTM and CDR2 ANQGSEA. The CDR3 is CSVDRMGQGFLYGYTF.

The CDR3 sequence is CASSIDRAGTEAFF. The genes are TRBV19 and TRBJ1-1; absent DNA, TCRdb's TRBD1 call cannot be checked. This CDR3 has 14 residues. Germline values: CDR1 LNHDA, CDR2 SQIVND (reference sequence).

The genes are TRBV21-1 and TRBJ2-2; the TRBD2 assignment by TCRdb is unverifiable without DNA. TRBV21-1 is designated a pseudogene. The CDR3 covers 19 residues. The CDR3 here is CASSRVLRTSSLNTGELFF.

The chain employs TRBV20-1 and TRBJ1-1; lacking DNA, the TRBD1 call made by TCRdb goes unchecked. The CDR3 has 15 amino acids. Germline V lookup: CDR1 DFQATT, CDR2 SNEGSKA (reference sequence). This CDR3 is CSARDLTGIGTEAFF.

The chain carries TRBV9 and TRBJ1-3; TCRdb's assignment of TRBD1 cannot be checked, as there is no DNA. From germline, CDR1 is SGDLS and CDR2 YYNGEE. The CDR3 loop spans 12 amino acids. The chain's CDR3 is CASSVDEGTIYF.

This chain connects TRBV20-1 to TRBJ2-7; TCRdb names TRBD1, which stays unverified in the absence of DNA. The germline V gene encodes CDR1 DFQATT and CDR2 SNEGSKA (reference sequence). This CDR3 spans 15 amino acids. The CDR3 sequence is CSARDRAGDPYEQYF.

The genes are TRBV3-1 and TRBJ1-1. In germline, CDR1 is LGHDT, CDR2 YNNKEL (reference sequence). This CDR3 region has 14 residues. The CDR3 sequence is CASSQDIGNTEAFF.